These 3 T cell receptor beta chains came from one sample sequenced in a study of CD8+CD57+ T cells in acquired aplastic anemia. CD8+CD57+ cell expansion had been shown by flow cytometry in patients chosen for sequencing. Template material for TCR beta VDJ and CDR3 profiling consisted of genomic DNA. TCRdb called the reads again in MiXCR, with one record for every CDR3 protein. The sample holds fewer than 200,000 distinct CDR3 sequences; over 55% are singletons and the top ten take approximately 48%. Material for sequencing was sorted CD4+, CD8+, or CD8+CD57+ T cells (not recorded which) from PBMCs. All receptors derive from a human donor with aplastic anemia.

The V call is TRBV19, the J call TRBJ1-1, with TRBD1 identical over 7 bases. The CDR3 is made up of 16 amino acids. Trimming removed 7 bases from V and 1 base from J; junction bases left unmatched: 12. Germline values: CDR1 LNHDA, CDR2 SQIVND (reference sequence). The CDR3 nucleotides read TGTGCCAGTACCGGGGCAGGGGGTGACTGGAACACTGAAGCTTTCTTT. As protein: CASTGAGGDWNTEAFF.

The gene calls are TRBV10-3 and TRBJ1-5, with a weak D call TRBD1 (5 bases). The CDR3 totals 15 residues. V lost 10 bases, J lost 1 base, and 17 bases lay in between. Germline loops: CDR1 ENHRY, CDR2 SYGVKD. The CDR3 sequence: CATGSGGGSNQPQHF. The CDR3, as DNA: TGTGCCACCGGGAGCGGGGGTGGAAGCAATCAGCCCCAGCATTTT.

CDR3 loop: CASSLKGLGQETQYF. DNA of the CDR3: TGTGCCAGCAGCTTAAAGGGGCTTGGGCAAGAGACCCAGTACTTC. The V gene is TRBV7-9, the J gene TRBJ2-5, with D perhaps matching TRBD1 (5 bases). From germline, CDR1 is SEHNR and CDR2 FQNEAQ (reference sequence). V dropped 2 bases and J dropped 2 bases, with 12 bases sitting between them. CDR3 size: 15 residues.